These T cell receptor beta chains were read from a single sample in a study of OX40 agonist ivuxolimab in advanced cancers. The assay was immunoSEQ multiplex PCR, and TCRdb's table has in-frame clones only and misses some. The sample lists about 83,000 clones, 84% seen once, with under 8% in the top ten. Here the sequenced sample was CD4+ or CD8+ T cells sorted from blood, taken in a trial of the OX40 agonist ivuxolimab. The source is an adult with an advanced solid tumor such as melanoma, head and neck, liver or kidney cancer. The CDR3 runs from the conserved cysteine through the conserved F or W. Each record gives: J gene, D gene, V gene, clone size, CDR3 DNA, CDR3 protein. D genes are given only for firm matches. Size is stated for part of the rows, as once, few or many counts, or as a class when the clone is expanded.

j_call: TRBJ2-3; d_call: NA; v_call: TRBV6-5; clone_size: NA; cdr3_nt: TGTGCCAGCAGTTACGTAGGACAGCGGGGCACAGATACGCAGTATTTT; cdr3_aa: CASSYVGQRGTDTQYF
j_call: TRBJ1-1; d_call: NA; v_call: TRBV10-3; clone_size: NA; cdr3_nt: TGTGCCTCCGATGAGAGGGGGAACACTGAAGCTTTCTTT; cdr3_aa: CASDERGNTEAFF
j_call: TRBJ1-1; d_call: NA; v_call: TRBV5-1; clone_size: few; cdr3_nt: TGCGCCAGCAGCTTGATTCCAGGGAACACTGAAGCTTTCTTT; cdr3_aa: CASSLIPGNTEAFF
j_call: TRBJ1-1; d_call: TRBD1; v_call: TRBV9; clone_size: few; cdr3_nt: TGTGCCAGCAGCGTAGCCCTTCCCGGGGCAGGGGGCACTGAAGCTTTCTTT; cdr3_aa: CASSVALPGAGGTEAFF
j_call: TRBJ1-2; d_call: NA; v_call: TRBV11-2; clone_size: NA; cdr3_nt: TGTGCCAGCAGCTTATTTCAGGGGCGCGATGGCTACACCTTC; cdr3_aa: CASSLFQGRDGYTF
j_call: TRBJ1-6; d_call: NA; v_call: TRBV7-9; clone_size: NA; cdr3_nt: TGTGCCAGCAGCTTTCCCAATTCACCCCTCCACTTT; cdr3_aa: CASSFPNSPLHF
j_call: TRBJ1-2; d_call: NA; v_call: TRBV19; clone_size: NA; cdr3_nt: TGTGCCAGTAGTATAGATCTTGAGGGCAGGGGTGGCTACACCTTC; cdr3_aa: CASSIDLEGRGGYTF
j_call: TRBJ1-4; d_call: NA; v_call: TRBV6-1; clone_size: NA; cdr3_nt: TGTGCCAGCAGTGAACGAAGTTTCTGGAATGAAAAACTGTTTTTT; cdr3_aa: CASSERSFWNEKLFF
j_call: TRBJ1-1; d_call: NA; v_call: TRBV6-5; clone_size: NA; cdr3_nt: TGTGCCAGCAGTGTGGGTGGATCTGAAGCTTTCTTT; cdr3_aa: CASSVGGSEAFF
j_call: TRBJ2-7; d_call: TRBD1; v_call: TRBV14; clone_size: once; cdr3_nt: TGTGCCAGCAGCATCTCCCGGATCTCGAGTTTGGGGCAACCGGGACAGGGGGCTTACGAGCAGTACTTC; cdr3_aa: CASSISRISSLGQPGQGAYEQYF
j_call: TRBJ1-1; d_call: TRBD1; v_call: TRBV7-2; clone_size: NA; cdr3_nt: TGTGCCAGCAGCATCGGGACAGGACGAACTGAAGCTTTCTTT; cdr3_aa: CASSIGTGRTEAFF
j_call: TRBJ2-5; d_call: NA; v_call: TRBV6-5; clone_size: NA; cdr3_nt: TGTGCCAGCAGTTCCCCGGGGGCGGAGACCCAGTACTTC; cdr3_aa: CASSSPGAETQYF
j_call: TRBJ1-5; d_call: TRBD1; v_call: TRBV6-5; clone_size: once; cdr3_nt: TGTGCCAGCAGTTTAGCAGGGGGACATCAGCCCCAGCATTTT; cdr3_aa: CASSLAGGHQPQHF
j_call: TRBJ2-4; d_call: NA; v_call: TRBV7-9; clone_size: NA; cdr3_nt: TGTGCCAGCAGCATGCCCGGGGCCAAAAACATTCAGTACTTC; cdr3_aa: CASSMPGAKNIQYF
j_call: TRBJ2-7; d_call: NA; v_call: TRBV2; clone_size: NA; cdr3_nt: TGTGCCAGCAGGTCAGGGGGGGCCCGAGAGCAGTACTTC; cdr3_aa: CASRSGGAREQYF
j_call: TRBJ2-4; d_call: NA; v_call: TRBV2; clone_size: NA; cdr3_nt: TGTGCCACCTCGGACAAAGCCAAAAACATTCAGTACTTC; cdr3_aa: CATSDKAKNIQYF
j_call: TRBJ1-1; d_call: NA; v_call: TRBV18; clone_size: NA; cdr3_nt: TGTGCCAGCTCAGAATTAAAGGGGAACACTGAAGCTTTCTTT; cdr3_aa: CASSELKGNTEAFF
j_call: TRBJ2-1; d_call: TRBD1; v_call: TRBV19; clone_size: NA; cdr3_nt: TGTGCCAGTAGTAGATTTAAATCAGGGGGTGAGCAGTTCTTC; cdr3_aa: CASSRFKSGGEQFF
j_call: TRBJ1-5; d_call: NA; v_call: TRBV5-1; clone_size: NA; cdr3_nt: TGCGCCAGCAGCCTACAGGGAGACAATCAGCCCCAGCATTTT; cdr3_aa: CASSLQGDNQPQHF
j_call: TRBJ1-1; d_call: NA; v_call: TRBV19; clone_size: NA; cdr3_nt: TGTGCCAGTAGTAGGACCGTGAACACTGAAGCTTTCTTT; cdr3_aa: CASSRTVNTEAFF
j_call: TRBJ1-3; d_call: NA; v_call: TRBV21-1; clone_size: NA; cdr3_nt: TGTGCCAGCAGCAAGGCAGGACCGAGCTCTGGAAACACCATATATTTT; cdr3_aa: CASSKAGPSSGNTIYF
j_call: TRBJ2-2; d_call: TRBD2; v_call: TRBV5-8; clone_size: many; cdr3_nt: TGTGCCAGCAGCTTGAGGGACTACCAGAACACCGGGGAGCTGTTTTTT; cdr3_aa: CASSLRDYQNTGELFF
j_call: TRBJ1-1; d_call: NA; v_call: TRBV7-8; clone_size: NA; cdr3_nt: TGTGCCAGCAGTACTATAGACAGGCGGGACACTGAAGCTTTCTTT; cdr3_aa: CASSTIDRRDTEAFF
j_call: TRBJ2-3; d_call: TRBD2; v_call: TRBV7-9; clone_size: NA; cdr3_nt: TGTGCCAGCAGCGCGACTAGCCCCACAGATACGCAGTATTTT; cdr3_aa: CASSATSPTDTQYF
j_call: TRBJ2-1; d_call: TRBD2; v_call: TRBV5-1; clone_size: once; cdr3_nt: TGCGCCAGCAGCTTGGCCTTAACCAGCGGGGGGGCCAATGAGCAGTTCTTC; cdr3_aa: CASSLALTSGGANEQFF
j_call: TRBJ1-5; d_call: NA; v_call: TRBV18; clone_size: NA; cdr3_nt: TGTGCCAGCTCACCACCGGGAGGGAATCAGCCCCAGCATTTT; cdr3_aa: CASSPPGGNQPQHF
j_call: TRBJ2-1; d_call: NA; v_call: TRBV27; clone_size: NA; cdr3_nt: TGTGCCAGCACTCACGGGGCCGGGAGAGCCTACAATGAGCAGTTCTTC; cdr3_aa: CASTHGAGRAYNEQFF
j_call: TRBJ1-5; d_call: NA; v_call: TRBV6-6; clone_size: NA; cdr3_nt: TGTGCCAGCAGTTCGAGGGGGGACTATAGCAATCAGCCCCAGCATTTT; cdr3_aa: CASSSRGDYSNQPQHF
j_call: TRBJ2-4; d_call: NA; v_call: TRBV10-3; clone_size: once; cdr3_nt: TGTGCCATCAGTGTGACACTTTCCAAAAACATTCAGTACTTC; cdr3_aa: CAISVTLSKNIQYF
j_call: TRBJ2-2; d_call: NA; v_call: TRBV7-6; clone_size: NA; cdr3_nt: TGTGCCAGCAGTCCCCGAGCCACCGGGGAGCTGTTTTTT; cdr3_aa: CASSPRATGELFF
j_call: TRBJ1-2; d_call: NA; v_call: TRBV6-1; clone_size: once; cdr3_nt: TGTGCCAGCACCACGGGCCCCCGAAATGGCTACACCTTC; cdr3_aa: CASTTGPRNGYTF
j_call: TRBJ1-2; d_call: NA; v_call: TRBV4-3; clone_size: NA; cdr3_nt: TGCGCCAGCAGCCAAGAGGACACCCCCAACTATGGCTACACCTTC; cdr3_aa: CASSQEDTPNYGYTF
j_call: TRBJ1-2; d_call: TRBD1; v_call: TRBV7-2; clone_size: NA; cdr3_nt: TGTGCCAGCAGTCCAGACAGGGACTATGGCTACACCTTC; cdr3_aa: CASSPDRDYGYTF
j_call: TRBJ2-2; d_call: NA; v_call: TRBV5-6; clone_size: NA; cdr3_nt: TGTGCCAGCAGCTTGACGCCCAAACCGGGGGAGCTGTTTTTT; cdr3_aa: CASSLTPKPGELFF
j_call: TRBJ1-1; d_call: NA; v_call: TRBV5-1; clone_size: NA; cdr3_nt: TGCGCCAGCAGCCAACAGGGCACGAACACTGAAGCTTTCTTT; cdr3_aa: CASSQQGTNTEAFF
j_call: TRBJ2-2; d_call: TRBD1; v_call: TRBV7-7; clone_size: once; cdr3_nt: TGTGCTAGCAGCGTCGACAGGGGAGAGGCCGGGGAGCTGTTTTTT; cdr3_aa: CASSVDRGEAGELFF
j_call: TRBJ2-7; d_call: TRBD1; v_call: TRBV5-1; clone_size: NA; cdr3_nt: TGCGCCAGCAGAGATTACGGGACAGGCTTTCCCGAGCAGTACTTC; cdr3_aa: CASRDYGTGFPEQYF
j_call: TRBJ1-2; d_call: TRBD1; v_call: TRBV18; clone_size: NA; cdr3_nt: TGTGTCAGCTCACCACTGAACGCGAACAGGGGGACTAACTATGGCTACACCTTC; cdr3_aa: CVSSPLNANRGTNYGYTF
j_call: TRBJ1-1; d_call: NA; v_call: TRBV29-1; clone_size: NA; cdr3_nt: TGCAGCGTTTTGGGAGTTACAGGGAATACTGAAGCTTTCTTT; cdr3_aa: CSVLGVTGNTEAFF
j_call: TRBJ1-1; d_call: NA; v_call: TRBV10-3; clone_size: NA; cdr3_nt: TGTGCCATCAGTGAAAAGGGAGCAGGGAAGGATGAAGCTTTCTTT; cdr3_aa: CAISEKGAGKDEAFF
j_call: TRBJ2-5; d_call: NA; v_call: TRBV15; clone_size: NA; cdr3_nt: TGTGCCACCAGCAGAAGCCGGGTGGCAGAGACCCAGTACTTC; cdr3_aa: CATSRSRVAETQYF
j_call: TRBJ1-1; d_call: NA; v_call: TRBV21-1; clone_size: NA; cdr3_nt: TGTGCCAGCAGCGGACAGGGGAGGGACACTGAAGCTTTCTTT; cdr3_aa: CASSGQGRDTEAFF
j_call: TRBJ2-1; d_call: NA; v_call: TRBV7-9; clone_size: NA; cdr3_nt: TGTGCCAGCAGCTTCCACAGCGCCTACAATGAGCAGTTCTTC; cdr3_aa: CASSFHSAYNEQFF
j_call: TRBJ1-2; d_call: NA; v_call: TRBV7-2; clone_size: NA; cdr3_nt: TGTGCCAGCAGCTTAGGGTGGACAGATACCTATGGCTACACCTTC; cdr3_aa: CASSLGWTDTYGYTF
j_call: TRBJ2-7; d_call: TRBD1; v_call: TRBV7-8; clone_size: NA; cdr3_nt: TGTGCCAGCGAGGACAGGGACTCCTACGAGCAGTACTTC; cdr3_aa: CASEDRDSYEQYF
j_call: TRBJ2-2; d_call: NA; v_call: TRBV7-3; clone_size: NA; cdr3_nt: TGTGCCAGCAGCTTAGGGCAATCCGGGGAGCTGTTTTTT; cdr3_aa: CASSLGQSGELFF
j_call: TRBJ1-5; d_call: NA; v_call: TRBV7-2; clone_size: NA; cdr3_nt: TGTGCCAGCAGCTTAAACAGGGATCAGCCCCAGCATTTT; cdr3_aa: CASSLNRDQPQHF
j_call: TRBJ2-1; d_call: TRBD2; v_call: TRBV30; clone_size: NA; cdr3_nt: TGTGCCTGGAGGGTGCGGGGGTACAATGAGCAGTTCTTC; cdr3_aa: CAWRVRGYNEQFF
j_call: TRBJ1-2; d_call: NA; v_call: TRBV25-1; clone_size: medium-sized; cdr3_nt: TGTGCCAGCAGTGATGCGGCAGGGTCTCTCTACACCTTC; cdr3_aa: CASSDAAGSLYTF
j_call: TRBJ2-1; d_call: NA; v_call: TRBV5-1; clone_size: NA; cdr3_nt: TGCGCCAGCAGCTCGGCGGGGTACTCCTACAATGAGCAGTTCTTC; cdr3_aa: CASSSAGYSYNEQFF